The rows below give T cell receptor beta chains drawn from one sample of a study of siplizumab effects on memory and regulatory T cells. Profiling relied on immunoSEQ multiplex PCR, and the TCRdb table lists in-frame clones only, not all of them. The table records tens of thousands of clones, about 98% of them present only once. The sample comprised naive CD8+ T cells sorted from blood. Receptors were obtained from a human donor in good health. CDR3s include the opening cysteine and the closing phenylalanine or tryptophan. A D gene is named only where the DNA matches it firmly. Only part of the rows carry a size: once, few, many, or a class if the clone is expanded.

clone_size,j_call,v_call,d_call,cdr3_aa,cdr3_nt
.,TRBJ1-5,TRBV7-8,.,CASSQGTGIGNQPQHF,TGTGCCAGCAGCCAAGGGACGGGGATTGGCAATCAGCCCCAGCATTTT
.,TRBJ1-2,TRBV25-1,TRBD1,CASSEPGGGYGYTF,TGTGCCAGCAGTGAACCAGGGGGAGGGTATGGCTACACCTTC
.,TRBJ2-3,TRBV7-3,.,CASSLAGRTDTQYF,TGTGCCAGCAGCTTGGCTGGACGCACAGATACGCAGTATTTT
.,TRBJ2-7,TRBV11-1,.,CASSSGSRLSYEQYF,TGTGCCAGCAGCTCCGGCTCCAGGTTGTCCTACGAGCAGTACTTC
.,TRBJ1-1,TRBV4-1,.,CASSQDFQNMNTEAFF,TGCGCCAGCAGCCAAGATTTTCAGAACATGAACACTGAAGCTTTCTTT
.,TRBJ2-7,TRBV7-9,.,CASTRAGDDEQYF,TGTGCCAGCACCCGAGCAGGGGACGACGAGCAGTACTTC
.,TRBJ1-2,TRBV7-9,.,CAGTGFYGYTF,TGTGCCGGAACAGGGTTCTATGGCTACACCTTC
.,TRBJ1-1,TRBV19,.,CASSEWGNTEAFF,TGTGCCAGTAGTGAGTGGGGGAACACTGAAGCTTTCTTT
.,TRBJ2-1,TRBV7-9,.,CASSLGTNTYNEQFF,TGTGCCAGCAGCCTCGGGACAAACACCTACAATGAGCAGTTCTTC
once,TRBJ2-1,TRBV7-3,TRBD2,CASSWTSGGYNEQFF,TGTGCCAGCAGCTGGACTAGCGGAGGCTACAATGAGCAGTTCTTC
.,TRBJ2-5,TRBV5-1,.,CASSLVGVQETQYF,TGCGCCAGCAGCTTGGTGGGGGTCCAAGAGACCCAGTACTTC
.,TRBJ2-1,TRBV27,.,CASSPETRPQSNEQFF,TGTGCCAGCAGTCCGGAGACTAGACCTCAATCCAATGAGCAGTTCTTC
once,TRBJ1-6,TRBV28,.,CASSSLDGGSPLHF,TGTGCCAGCAGCAGTTTAGATGGGGGGTCACCCCTCCACTTT
.,TRBJ2-7,TRBV7-8,TRBD1,CASNQIGQDSDEQYF,TGTGCCAGCAACCAGATAGGACAGGATTCAGACGAGCAGTACTTC
.,TRBJ2-1,TRBV27,.,CASSRDTSSYNEQFF,TGTGCCAGCAGTAGGGACACAAGCTCCTACAATGAGCAGTTCTTC
.,TRBJ1-5,TRBV9,TRBD1,CASSRGGRGMHQPQHF,TGTGCCAGCAGCCGAGGGGGCCGGGGTATGCATCAGCCCCAGCATTTT
.,TRBJ1-1,TRBV5-1,TRBD1,CASSDGDRPIRSTEAFF,TGCGCCAGCAGCGACGGGGACAGACCCATACGGAGCACTGAAGCTTTCTTT
.,TRBJ1-5,TRBV10-2,.,CASSEKETNQPQHF,TGCGCCAGCAGTGAAAAGGAAACCAATCAGCCCCAGCATTTT
.,TRBJ1-1,TRBV7-3,.,CASSASPGTEAFF,TGTGCCAGCAGCGCCTCCCCGGGCACTGAAGCTTTCTTT
.,TRBJ2-7,TRBV6-5,.,CASSAQGSHSYEQYF,TGTGCCAGCAGTGCCCAGGGTTCGCACTCCTACGAGCAGTACTTC
.,TRBJ2-1,TRBV7-2,TRBD1,CASSSKPGQGRLAGLFF,TGTGCCAGCAGCTCCAAACCGGGACAGGGGCGGCTAGCCGGCTTGTTCTTC
.,TRBJ2-1,TRBV10-3,TRBD2,CAISDPGLAGEQFF,TGTGCCATCAGTGATCCGGGACTAGCGGGTGAGCAGTTCTTC
.,TRBJ2-6,TRBV28,.,CASRSRGSGANVLTF,TGTGCCAGCAGGTCAAGGGGATCTGGGGCCAACGTCCTGACTTTC
.,TRBJ1-1,TRBV12-5,TRBD1,CASGQKQGRGAFF,TGTGCTAGTGGTCAAAAACAGGGCAGGGGGGCTTTCTTT
.,TRBJ1-4,TRBV18,.,CASSPSPGISPATNEKLFF,TGTGCCAGCTCACCATCCCCAGGGATTAGTCCGGCAACTAATGAAAAACTGTTTTTT
.,TRBJ2-3,TRBV28,.,CASSLGQETDTQYF,TGTGCCAGCAGTTTAGGGCAGGAAACAGATACGCAGTATTTT
.,TRBJ2-7,TRBV20-1,.,CSAGAAYEQYF,TGCAGTGCGGGAGCGGCCTACGAGCAGTACTTC
.,TRBJ2-7,TRBV7-8,TRBD2,CASSPSAGGTYEQYF,TGTGCCAGCAGCCCCAGTGCGGGAGGAACCTACGAGCAGTACTTC
.,TRBJ1-5,TRBV9,TRBD1,CASSVGGQGSQPQHF,TGTGCCAGCAGCGTAGGGGGACAGGGTAGTCAGCCCCAGCATTTT
.,TRBJ1-1,TRBV13,TRBD1,CASSLGVQGVTEAFF,TGTGCCAGCAGCTTAGGGGTGCAGGGGGTCACTGAAGCTTTCTTT
.,TRBJ2-7,TRBV7-9,.,CASSFPDGKSYEQYF,TGTGCCAGCAGTTTCCCGGACGGAAAATCCTACGAGCAGTACTTC
.,TRBJ2-1,TRBV29-1,.,CSVEGASENPSSYNEQFF,TGCAGCGTTGAAGGTGCGAGCGAGAACCCTAGCTCCTACAATGAGCAGTTCTTC
.,TRBJ1-1,TRBV2,.,CATKVGGIREAFF,TGTGCCACCAAAGTGGGGGGGATCCGTGAAGCTTTCTTT
.,TRBJ2-5,TRBV6-5,.,CASSYKQGLETQYF,TGTGCCAGCAGTTACAAGCAGGGGCTAGAGACCCAGTACTTC
few,TRBJ1-4,TRBV30,.,CAWRRGEKLFF,TGTGCCTGGAGGAGGGGTGAAAAACTGTTTTTT
.,TRBJ2-7,TRBV19,.,CASSIGRAREQYF,TGTGCCAGTAGTATTGGGCGTGCGAGGGAGCAGTACTTC
.,TRBJ2-7,TRBV27,TRBD1,CASRQGPTAYEQYF,TGTGCCAGCAGACAGGGGCCTACAGCCTACGAGCAGTACTTC
.,TRBJ2-5,TRBV2,TRBD1,CASKGGQGTQYF,TGTGCCAGCAAGGGGGGACAGGGGACCCAGTACTTC
.,TRBJ2-3,TRBV2,TRBD2,CASIQAGGVDTQYF,TGTGCCAGCATTCAGGCGGGAGGCGTGGATACGCAGTATTTT
.,TRBJ2-7,TRBV6-1,.,CAIGQKGGSYEQYF,TGTGCTATTGGGCAGAAGGGGGGGTCCTACGAGCAGTACTTC
once,TRBJ2-1,TRBV7-2,.,CASTSNPAYYNEQFF,TGTGCCAGCACCTCAAACCCCGCCTACTACAATGAGCAGTTCTTC
.,TRBJ2-7,TRBV4-3,TRBD1,CASSQTNRDRKIYEQYF,TGCGCCAGCAGCCAGACAAACCGGGACAGGAAAATTTACGAGCAGTACTTC
.,TRBJ2-1,TRBV7-9,TRBD2,CASRWLAGVRNEQFF,TGTGCCAGCAGATGGCTAGCGGGAGTTAGAAATGAGCAGTTCTTC
once,TRBJ1-1,TRBV28,TRBD1,CASSFRGQLNTEAFF,TGTGCCAGCAGTTTTAGGGGACAGTTGAACACTGAAGCTTTCTTT
.,TRBJ1-2,TRBV18,TRBD1,CASSPGSGDSSQFYGYTF,TGTGCCAGCTCACCAGGGAGTGGGGACAGCTCTCAGTTCTATGGCTACACCTTC
once,TRBJ2-1,TRBV7-3,TRBD2,CASSLNPYGRASNEQFF,TGTGCCAGCAGCTTAAATCCGTACGGGAGGGCCTCCAATGAGCAGTTCTTC
.,TRBJ2-7,TRBV6-1,TRBD1,CASTGTGAYEQYF,TGTGCCAGCACCGGGACAGGGGCCTACGAGCAGTACTTC
.,TRBJ2-7,TRBV5-4,.,CASSLGGYGGGGFNEQYF,TGTGCCAGCAGCTTGGGTGGTTACGGTGGCGGAGGATTCAACGAGCAGTACTTC
.,TRBJ1-1,TRBV19,.,CASSASARNTEAFF,TGTGCCAGTAGTGCCTCCGCAAGGAACACTGAAGCTTTCTTT
.,TRBJ2-7,TRBV7-9,.,CASSTTDYEQYF,TGTGCCAGCAGCACGACTGACTACGAGCAGTACTTC
.,TRBJ2-7,TRBV28,TRBD1,CASTPDRGDYEQYF,TGTGCCAGCACTCCGGACAGGGGGGATTACGAGCAGTACTTC
.,TRBJ2-5,TRBV27,.,CASSSISGQETQYF,TGTGCCAGCAGTTCCATAAGCGGTCAAGAGACCCAGTACTTC
.,TRBJ2-1,TRBV7-9,TRBD1,CASSHRTGGGNEQFF,TGTGCCAGCAGCCACAGGACAGGGGGAGGCAATGAGCAGTTCTTC